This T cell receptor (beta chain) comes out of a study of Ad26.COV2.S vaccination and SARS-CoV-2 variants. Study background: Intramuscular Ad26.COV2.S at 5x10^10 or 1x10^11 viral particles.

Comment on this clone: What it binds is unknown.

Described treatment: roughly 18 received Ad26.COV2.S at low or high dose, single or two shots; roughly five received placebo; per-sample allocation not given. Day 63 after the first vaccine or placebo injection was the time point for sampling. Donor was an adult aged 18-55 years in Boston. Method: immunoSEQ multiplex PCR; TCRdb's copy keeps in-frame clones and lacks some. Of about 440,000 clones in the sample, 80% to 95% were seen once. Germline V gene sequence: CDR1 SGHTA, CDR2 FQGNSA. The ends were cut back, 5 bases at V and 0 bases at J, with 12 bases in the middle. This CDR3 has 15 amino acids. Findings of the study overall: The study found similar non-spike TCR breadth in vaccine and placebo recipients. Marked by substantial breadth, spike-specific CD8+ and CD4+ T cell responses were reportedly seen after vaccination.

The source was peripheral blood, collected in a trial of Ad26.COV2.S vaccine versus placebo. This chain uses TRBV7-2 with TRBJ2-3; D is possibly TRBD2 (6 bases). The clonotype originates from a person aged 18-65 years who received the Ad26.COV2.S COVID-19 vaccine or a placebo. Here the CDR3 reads CASSQTGTSTDTQYF. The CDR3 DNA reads TGTGCCAGCAGCCAAACCGGGACTAGCACAGATACGCAGTATTTT.